One sample yielded the 23 T cell receptor beta chains listed below, sequenced in a study of blood T cell repertoires in COVID-19. Sequencing used immunoSEQ multiplex PCR; TCRdb keeps in-frame clones, though not all of them. The sample lists roughly 260,000 clones, about 87% occurring once. Sequencing was performed on peripheral blood. The receptors were gathered from a man aged 60-69 years who had recovered from COVID-19.

The gene calls are TRBV12-3 or TRBV12-4 and TRBJ2-1; D is possibly TRBD1 (5 bases). The CDR3 length is 11 residues. V was trimmed by 2 bases and J by 14 bases, leaving 10 bases between them. CDR3 nucleotides: TGTGCCAGCAGTTTACCGGTAGGGGAGTTCTTC. As protein: CASSLPVGEFF.

In its sample, this clone was seen once. CDR3 bases: TGTGCCAGCAGCAAGTACTTACGGCGGTACGAGCAGTACTTC. Translated: CASSKYLRRYEQYF. The chain combines TRBV21-1 with TRBJ2-7; the table's D gene call, TRBD2, was not cross checked with the DNA. TRBV21-1 is designated a pseudogene. The CDR3 runs 14 residues.

This clone was counted between two and nine times. This chain links TRBV7-3 with TRBJ1-3; D gene unclear. Trimming pared 5 bases from V and 0 bases from J, leaving 8 bases between. The length of the CDR3 is 14 residues. Germline V gives CDR1 SGHTA, CDR2 FQGTGA. The CDR3 DNA is TGTGCCAGCAGCCCCTCTAACTCTGGAAACACCATATATTTT. Protein sequence: CASSPSNSGNTIYF. Variable domain in full (rest from reference TRBV7-3 and TRBJ1-3): GAGVSQTPSNKVTEKGKYVELRCDPISGHTALYWYRQSLGQGPEFLIYFQGTGAADDSGLPNDRFFAVRPEGSVSTLKIQRTERGDSAVYLCASSPSNSGNTIYFGEGSWLTVV.

The rearrangement uses TRBV11-3 and TRBJ2-7, with TRBD2 matching 9 bases. The CDR3 sequence is 17 residues long. Per germline, CDR1 SGHNT and CDR2 YENEEA. Trimming took 1 base from V and 5 from J; bases not matched to a gene: 12. In DNA, the CDR3 is TGTGCCAGCAGCTTAGGGCCGCCGGGACTAGCCTTCAACGAGCAGTACTTC. Its protein is CASSLGPPGLAFNEQYF.

This clone was observed a single time. The chain is built from TRBV4-1 and TRBJ2-4; TRBD1 aligns across 7 bases. The germline CDR1 and CDR2 sequences are MGHRA and YSYEKL. The CDR3 sequence is 16 residues long. The V segment lost 0 bases and the J segment 4 bases; nucleotides outside the gene matches: 6. Written as DNA, the CDR3 is TGCGCCAGCAGCCAAGACAGGGGGAGTTCGAAAAACATTCAGTACTTC. Amino acid sequence: CASSQDRGSSKNIQYF.

J is TRBJ1-1 and V is TRBV13, with a tentative D call TRBD1 (5 bases). The CDR3 has 17 amino acids. CDR1 is PRHDT, CDR2 FYEKMQ, per germline (reference sequence). V lost 3 bases, J lost 0 bases, and 17 bases lay in between. The CDR3 region is CASSFLGQGYMNTEAFF. In DNA, the CDR3 is TGTGCCAGCAGCTTTTTGGGGCAGGGCTACATGAACACTGAAGCTTTCTTT.

This clone showed up just once. This chain joins TRBV7-2 and TRBJ2-5; 9 bases match TRBD2. The CDR3 is made up of 16 amino acids. Trimming removed 4 bases from V and 7 bases from J; junction bases left unmatched: 13. Germline CDR1 SGHTA, CDR2 FQGNSA. The CDR3 protein is CASSSHVPSGGLTQYF. CDR3 coding DNA: TGTGCCAGCAGCTCCCACGTCCCCAGCGGGGGGCTGACCCAGTACTTC.

V gene TRBV13 combines with J gene TRBJ2-2; 9 positions match TRBD1. The CDR3 loop spans 21 amino acids. In germline, CDR1 is PRHDT, CDR2 FYEKMQ (reference sequence). V lost 1 base to trimming and J lost 0 bases; unmatched junction nucleotides: 15. CDR3 DNA sequence: TGTGCCAGCAGCTTAGTAGCCCCCAGGACAGGGGCGAAAACGAACACCGGGGAGCTGTTTTTT. This encodes CASSLVAPRTGAKTNTGELFF.

This rearrangement joins TRBV6-5 to TRBJ2-7; 9 bases are a match to TRBD2. Trimming at V came to 6 bases and at J to 4 bases, leaving 10 bases not matched to a gene. Germline CDR1 and CDR2: MNHEY and SVGAGI. The CDR3 runs to 15 residues. The CDR3 is CASSYLAGTPYEQYF. Here the CDR3 DNA reads TGTGCCAGCAGCTACCTAGCGGGGACGCCTTACGAGCAGTACTTC.

This clone was seen once. This sequence joins TRBV16 and TRBJ2-3; possible D gene TRBD1, 5 bases. This CDR3 is 14 amino acids long. Trimming shortened V by 4 bases and J by 2 bases, and 10 bases separated the two germline ends. The germline V gene has CDR1 KGHSY and CDR2 FQNENV. The CDR3, as DNA: TGTGCCAGCAGCCGGGCGACAGCCACAGATACGCAGTATTTT. Its translation is CASSRATATDTQYF.

About this clone itself: This CDR3 is also generated by other DNA sequences in the sample. The chain carries TRBV30 and TRBJ1-2, with D possibly TRBD1 on 6 matching bases. The CDR3 contains 12 residues. In germline, CDR1 is GTSNPN, CDR2 SVGIG (reference sequence). V was shortened by 3 bases and J by 5 bases, with 10 bases between the two germline ends. CDR3 loop: CAWSGQGYGYTF. CDR3 bases: TGTGCCTGGAGCGGGCAGGGGTATGGCTACACCTTC.

The chain combines TRBV6-1 with TRBJ2-7; D is unclear. The V end lost 0 bases, the J end lost 2 bases, and 8 bases lay between the germline ends. Germline loops: CDR1 MNHNS, CDR2 SASEGT. The CDR3 runs to 14 residues. The CDR3 here is CASSEAGTAYEQYF. CDR3 bases: TGTGCCAGCAGTGAAGCAGGAACAGCCTACGAGCAGTACTTC.

The V gene is TRBV18, the J gene TRBJ2-5; D might be TRBD2 (5 bases). The CDR3 loop spans 13 amino acids. V was shortened by 2 bases and J by 5 bases, with 9 bases between the two germline ends. Per germline, CDR1 KGHSH and CDR2 LQKENI. CDR3 DNA sequence: TGTGCCAGCTCACCAAACCCGGGGGAGACCCAGTACTTC. Residues: CASSPNPGETQYF.

This chain links TRBV18 with TRBJ2-4; D call uncertain. The CDR3 sequence is 16 residues long. Germline V gene sequence: CDR1 KGHSH, CDR2 LQKENI. The germline V and J ends were trimmed by 3 bases and 0 bases, with 12 bases remaining between them. The CDR3 DNA follows: TGTGCCAGCTCACCGAGGCCGCTCCTAGCCAAAAACATTCAGTACTTC. It codes for CASSPRPLLAKNIQYF.

V and J are TRBV5-1 and TRBJ2-2; D perhaps matches TRBD2 (7 bases). From germline, CDR1 is SGHRS and CDR2 YFSETQ. V was clipped by 4 bases and J by 6 bases, with 19 bases between them. CDR3 length: 16 residues. The CDR3 protein is CASSARTGGGAGELFF. In DNA form, the CDR3 reads TGCGCCAGCAGCGCCCGAACCGGAGGGGGGGCCGGGGAGCTGTTTTTT.

This chain connects TRBV9 to TRBJ2-2; unclear D gene. V lost 3 bases and J 1 base, leaving 7 bases between the germline ends. Germline V CDR1 and CDR2: SGDLS, YYNGEE. This CDR3 comprises 14 residues. CDR3 sequence (DNA): TGTGCCAGCAGCGGTCAGGAGAACACCGGGGAGCTGTTTTTT. It codes for CASSGQENTGELFF.

This chain joins TRBV19 and TRBJ1-1; D is possibly TRBD1 (6 bases). The V gene's germline CDR1 is LNHDA and CDR2 SQIVND (reference sequence). The CDR3 contains 14 residues. The ends were cut back, 8 bases at V and 0 bases at J, with 13 bases in the middle. This chain's CDR3 is CASCLTGMNTEAFF. As DNA, the CDR3 is TGTGCCAGTTGCCTGACAGGCATGAACACTGAAGCTTTCTTT.

This chain connects TRBV30 to TRBJ1-5; 9 bases are a match to TRBD1. Germline V gene sequence: CDR1 GTSNPN, CDR2 SVGIG (reference sequence). V gave up 5 bases and J gave up 7 bases; unmatched junction bases: 12. CDR3 length: 15 residues. This chain's CDR3 is CAWQGQGLGGQPQHF. CDR3 DNA sequence: TGTGCCTGGCAGGGACAGGGCTTGGGTGGACAGCCCCAGCATTTT.

The V and J genes are TRBV6-5 and TRBJ1-4, with unresolved D. V lost 0 bases and J lost 1, with 6 bases in between. CDR3 length: 15 amino acids. The germline V gene encodes CDR1 MNHEY and CDR2 SVGAGI. CDR3 sequence reads: CASSYSPGTNEKLFF. DNA for the CDR3: TGTGCCAGCAGTTACTCGCCCGGAACTAATGAAAAACTGTTTTTT.

CDR3 nucleotides: TGTGCCAGCAGTTACTCGACGATTGGCCACTATAATGGCTACACCTTC. Its translation is CASSYSTIGHYNGYTF. The chain carries TRBV6-5 and TRBJ1-2, with D unresolved. Trimming stripped 0 bases from V and 6 bases from J, with 17 bases between. CDR1 and CDR2 (germline): MNHEY, SVGAGI. The CDR3 is 16 amino acids.

Here the CDR3 reads CASSPPGLLSRYEQYF. In nucleotides, the CDR3 is TGTGCCAGCTCACCACCGGGGCTGCTTTCGAGGTACGAGCAGTACTTC. The chain has TRBV18 and TRBJ2-7, with a possible D match to TRBD1 (5 bases). The germline V gene has CDR1 KGHSH and CDR2 LQKENI. The CDR3 consists of 16 residues. The V and J ends lost 0 bases and 4 bases respectively, with 16 bases between them.

This rearrangement joins TRBV4-2 to TRBJ2-1; 9 bases are shared with TRBD2. The V segment lost 5 bases and the J segment 2 bases; nucleotides outside the gene matches: 10. This CDR3 comprises 17 residues. The germline V gene has CDR1 LGHNA and CDR2 YNFKEQ. For the CDR3, the DNA is TGTGCCAGCAGCAAAAGCCCTAGCGGGGAGCCCTACAATGAGCAGTTCTTC. Protein product: CASSKSPSGEPYNEQFF.

The chain carries TRBV4-2 and TRBJ1-2; weak D call: TRBD1 (5 bases). The CDR3 runs 14 residues. Germline V CDR1 and CDR2: LGHNA, YNFKEQ. With 4 bases removed from V and 4 bases from J, the gap between germline ends came to 13 bases. CDR3 amino acids: CASSPKGQSYGYTF. In DNA, the CDR3 is TGTGCCAGCAGCCCAAAGGGGCAGTCCTATGGCTACACCTTC.